What follows are 16 T cell receptor beta chains derived from one specimen sequenced in a study of blood T cell repertoires in COVID-19. Assay: immunoSEQ multiplex PCR; the TCRdb copy retains only in-frame clones and omits some. This sample has under 400,000 clones, with around 85% found just once. Sequencing was done on a sample of PBMCs or T cells enriched from blood (not recorded which). The receptors stem from a woman between 40 and 50 years old with acute COVID-19.

This rearrangement joins TRBV10-3 to TRBJ1-1; 9 bases fit TRBD1. CDR1 and CDR2 (germline): ENHRY, SYGVKD. This CDR3 has 15 residues. Unmatched junction bases numbered 13, after V lost 8 bases and J lost 6 bases. The CDR3 DNA reads TGTGCCATCCTTAGACAGGGGGAAGGGCGGGCTGAAGCTTTCTTT. Translation: CAILRQGEGRAEAFF.

The J gene is TRBJ1-4, the V gene TRBV5-1; a weak D match, TRBD1 (5 bases). CDR3 length: 15 amino acids. V lost 0 bases and J lost 8, with 14 bases in between. The germline V gene encodes CDR1 SGHRS and CDR2 YFSETQ. This CDR3 is CASSLGGQVIEKLFF. CDR3 DNA sequence: TGCGCCAGCAGCTTGGGGGGCCAGGTGATCGAAAAACTGTTTTTT. The variable domain in full, with the rest retrieved from reference TRBV5-1 and TRBJ1-4, is KAGVTQTPRYLIKTRGQQVTLSCSPISGHRSVSWYQQTPGQGLQFLFEYFSETQRNKGNFPGRFSGRQFSNSRSEMNVSTLELGDSALYLCASSLGGQVIEKLFFGSGTQLSVL.

This clone has just a few counts. V gene TRBV29-1 combines with J gene TRBJ1-1; no firm D call. Germline CDR1 is SQVTM and CDR2 is ANQGSEA. The V end lost 2 bases, the J end lost 3 bases, and 10 bases lay between the germline ends. This CDR3 contains 13 residues. The CDR3 loop reads CSVEIRRDTEAFF. CDR3 coding DNA: TGCAGCGTTGAAATCCGGCGGGACACTGAAGCTTTCTTT. The full variable domain, rest sourced from reference TRBV29-1 and TRBJ1-1, is SAVISQKPSRDICQRGTSLTIQCQVDSQVTMMFWYRQQPGQSLTLIATANQGSEATYESGFVIDKFPISRPNLTFSTLTVSNMSPEDSSIYLCSVEIRRDTEAFFGQGTRLTVV.

V and J are TRBV6-2 or TRBV6-3 and TRBJ1-1, with unresolved D. Germline CDR1 MNHEY, CDR2 SVGEGT. V gave up 2 bases and J gave up 0 bases, with 16 bases separating them. The CDR3 has 17 amino acids. The CDR3 DNA follows: TGTGCCAGCAGTTACCCCCGGGGTAATCCCTTGAACACTGAAGCTTTCTTT. This gives the protein CASSYPRGNPLNTEAFF.

This rearrangement joins TRBV11-2 to TRBJ2-2; a weak D match, TRBD1 (6 bases). Germline CDR1 reads SGHAT; CDR2 reads FQNNGV. V lost 3 bases to trimming and J lost 6 bases, with 11 bases between them. This CDR3 contains 14 residues. The CDR3 region is CASSFNRVPGELFF. CDR3 nucleotides: TGTGCCAGCAGCTTTAACAGGGTCCCCGGGGAGCTGTTTTTT.

J is TRBJ2-7 and V is TRBV6-2 or TRBV6-3, with 8 bases matching TRBD2. The CDR3 consists of 15 residues. Germline values: CDR1 MNHEY, CDR2 SVGEGT. V lost 2 bases to trimming and J lost 0 bases; unmatched junction nucleotides: 3. The CDR3 DNA is TGTGCCAGCAGTTACGTGGGGACTAGCTCCTACGAGCAGTACTTC. This encodes CASSYVGTSSYEQYF.

The DNA for the CDR3 is TGTGCCAGCAGCCAAGTCCGGGACTACCAAGAGACCCAGTACTTC. Translation gives CASSQVRDYQETQYF. The chain uses TRBV5-6 and TRBJ2-5; tentative D call: TRBD2 (6 bases). Germline CDR1 SGHDT, CDR2 YYEEEE. V gave up 4 bases and J gave up 0 bases, with 13 bases separating them. The CDR3 extends over 15 amino acids.

V and J are TRBV9 and TRBJ2-6; 7 positions match TRBD1. The trim removed 0 bases at V and 2 bases at J, leaving 8 bases unmatched. There are 18 residues in the CDR3. CDR1 is SGDLS, CDR2 YYNGEE, per germline. The CDR3 region is CASSVAQTGTTGANVLTF. The CDR3 DNA follows: TGTGCCAGCAGCGTAGCTCAGACAGGGACAACTGGGGCCAACGTCCTGACTTTC.

In this sample, this clone turned up once. The chain combines TRBV14 with TRBJ2-1; 9 nucleotides align to TRBD2. The CDR3 totals 17 residues. CDR1 and CDR2 (germline): SGHDN, FVKESK. J lost 4 bases, V lost 0 bases, and 7 bases had no gene match. DNA of the CDR3: TGTGCCAGCAGCCAAGACCCGAGCGGGGGGTTTTACAATGAGCAGTTCTTC. The encoded protein is CASSQDPSGGFYNEQFF.

V usage is TRBV3-1 (or the pseudogene TRBV3-2) and J usage is TRBJ2-3; D may be TRBD2 (6 bases). V lost 0 bases and J 5 bases, leaving 15 bases between the germline ends. Germline V gene data show CDR1 as LGHDT and CDR2 as YNNKEL (reference sequence). CDR3 length: 16 amino acids. Here the CDR3 DNA reads TGTGCCAGCAGCCAAGAAAGGCTAGCGAGAGGAGATACGCAGTATTTT. The encoded protein is CASSQERLARGDTQYF.

The CDR3 DNA reads as TGTGGACTGACAGGGAGCTCCTACAATGAGCAGTTCTTC. Translating it yields CGLTGSSYNEQFF. The rearrangement links TRBV12-5 to TRBJ2-1, with 7 bases identical to TRBD1. Germline assignment: CDR1 LGHNT and CDR2 FRNRAP. This CDR3 spans 13 amino acids.

The chain uses TRBV6-2 or TRBV6-3 and TRBJ2-6, with D maybe TRBD2 (6 bases). V shed 5 bases and J shed 0 bases, with 20 bases lying between them. This CDR3 region has 19 residues. Germline V gene sequence: CDR1 MNHEY, CDR2 SVGEGT. DNA for the CDR3: TGTGCCAGCAGTGTAAATGAGTATAGCGGAATCTCTGGGGCCAACGTCCTGACTTTC. Translated: CASSVNEYSGISGANVLTF.

The gene calls are TRBV5-1 and TRBJ1-2; D might be TRBD1 (5 bases). The CDR3 runs 19 residues. The V end was cut by 4 bases, the J end by 3 bases, with 28 bases between. Germline CDR1 and CDR2: SGHRS and YFSETQ. CDR3 DNA sequence: TGCGCCAGCAGCCTCTCGGTTTCCAGTGGGGGGGATAAAGACTATGGCTACACCTTC. It encodes CASSLSVSSGGDKDYGYTF.

In nucleotides, the CDR3 is TGCGCCAGCAGCCAAGCAGGGACAGGGGTTACCGAGCAGTACTTC. The encoded protein is CASSQAGTGVTEQYF. This chain joins TRBV4-3 and TRBJ2-7; 10 bases map to TRBD1. V lost 1 base, J lost 6 bases, and 6 bases stayed unmatched. The germline V gene encodes CDR1 LGHNA and CDR2 YSLEER. There are 15 residues in the CDR3.

The rearrangement links TRBV5-1 to TRBJ2-6, with D maybe TRBD1 (6 bases). V gave up 4 bases and J gave up 0 bases, with 23 bases separating them. The CDR3 spans 20 residues. CDR1 SGHRS and CDR2 YFSETQ come from the germline V gene. The chain's CDR3 is CASSLGWDGGYDSGANVLTF. The CDR3 region has the DNA TGCGCCAGCAGCCTCGGATGGGATGGGGGCTATGACTCTGGGGCCAACGTCCTGACTTTC.

This clone was recorded only once. This rearrangement joins TRBV19 to TRBJ2-7, with a possible D match to TRBD2 (6 bases). Germline values: CDR1 LNHDA, CDR2 SQIVND (reference sequence). With 5 bases removed from V and 5 bases from J, the gap between germline ends came to 16 bases. The CDR3 length is 14 residues. CDR3 loop: CASSPKGGHHEQYF. CDR3 in DNA: TGTGCCAGTAGTCCCAAAGGAGGGCACCACGAGCAGTACTTC.